This T cell receptor (beta chain) was recovered during a study of T cells in Graves' hyperthyroidism and ophthalmopathy. General study points: Researchers report that a 13 V-J model separated ophthalmopathy from stable hyperthyroidism.

RNA transcripts were the template for amplifying TCR beta CDR3 regions. In the first-round RT-PCR of the TCR CDR3, the HTBI primer set was used. Each CDR3 protein gets one entry after TCRdb re-called the multiplex PCR reads with MiXCR. This sample has hundreds of thousands of distinct CDR3 sequences, with roughly a sixth found just once. This clonotype came up many times. Its antigen is unknown. The CDR3 loop spans 15 amino acids. Trimming cost V 3 bases and J 5 bases, with 16 bases left between them. The gene calls are TRBV12-3 or TRBV12-4 and TRBJ2-5, with a weak D call TRBD2 (6 bases). The sequence derives from a woman in her late teens or twenties with Graves' hyperthyroidism. Sequences were obtained from blood. The CDR3 region has the DNA TGTGCCAGCAGTTTCAGGGCGGGGACTGGGGAGACCCAGTACTTC. The encoded protein is CASSFRAGTGETQYF.